The 26 T cell receptor beta chains below come from one sample, sequenced in a study of CD8+ T cells in alopecia areata. Investigators isolated RNA and reverse transcribed it into cDNA to act as the sequencing template. Sequencing used immunoSEQ multiplex PCR; TCRdb keeps in-frame clones, though not all of them. The sample includes 150,000 to 200,000 clones, 59% of them seen just once. Sequencing was performed on CD4+ T cells sorted from blood, taken at week 0. These receptors were taken from a human donor with alopecia areata.

V usage is TRBV18 and J usage is TRBJ2-3; D remains ambiguous. V shed 0 bases and J shed 3 bases, with 4 bases lying between them. This CDR3 is built from 13 residues. In germline, CDR1 is KGHSH, CDR2 LQKENI. The DNA for the CDR3 is TGTGCCAGCTCACCACCGATAACAGATACGCAGTATTTT. Translation gives CASSPPITDTQYF.

This clone was recorded at least ten times. The V and J genes are TRBV28 and TRBJ1-2; no clear D. The CDR3 runs 14 residues. V lost 3 bases and J 8 bases, leaving 16 bases between the germline ends. Germline lookup yields CDR1 MDHEN and CDR2 SYDVKM. In nucleotides, the CDR3 is TGTGCCAGCAGTTTGGTGTCACCCTCGGGAGGCTACACCTTC. This translates into CASSLVSPSGGYTF.

V and J are TRBV15 and TRBJ2-7; D unclear. Germline V gene lookup returns CDR1 LNHNV and CDR2 YYDKDF (reference sequence). This CDR3 has 13 amino acids. V was trimmed by 0 bases and J by 4 bases, leaving 7 bases between them. CDR3 region: CATSRDRRYEQYF. CDR3 sequence (DNA): TGTGCCACCAGCAGAGATCGCAGATACGAGCAGTACTTC.

The V and J genes are TRBV6-1 and TRBJ2-7, with TRBD1 as a possible D gene (6 bases). CDR3 length equals 13 residues. CDR1 is MNHNS, CDR2 SASEGT, per germline. V was shortened by 7 bases and J by 1 base, with 11 bases between the two germline ends. The chain's CDR3 is CASNRDRSYEQYF. For the CDR3, the DNA is TGTGCCAGCAACCGCGACAGGTCCTACGAGCAGTACTTC.

The gene calls are TRBV29-1 and TRBJ2-5; 10 bases are shared with TRBD2. The CDR3 is made up of 14 amino acids. Losses at the gene ends were 4 bases for V and 5 bases for J; bases not matched to a gene: 7. The germline V gene encodes CDR1 SQVTM and CDR2 ANQGSEA. The CDR3 coding sequence is TGCAGCGTTGTCGGGACTAGCGCTCGCGAGACCCAGTACTTC. This codes for CSVVGTSARETQYF.

A note on this clone: A far larger clone differs by one base, so this is likely a read error. In nucleotides, the CDR3 is TGTGCCAGCAGCCCAATAGGCGGGGGGATTGACAATGAGCAGTACTTC. Its translation: CASSPIGGGIDNEQYF. The V and J genes are TRBV5-6 and TRBJ2-4; 8 bases map to TRBD2. The V and J ends lost 4 bases and 13 bases, in that order; junction bases with no gene match: 19. The CDR3 loop spans 16 amino acids. Germline assignment: CDR1 SGHDT and CDR2 YYEEEE.

This chain links TRBV29-1 with TRBJ1-1; D is unclear. The CDR3 is made up of 11 amino acids. Germline CDR1 and CDR2: SQVTM and ANQGSEA. The CDR3 spells CSAGFLAEAFF. For the CDR3, the DNA is TGCAGTGCTGGGTTCTTGGCTGAAGCTTTCTTT.

As DNA, the CDR3 is TGTGCCAGCAGACCCGACGACATTCAGTACTTC. Its translation is CASRPDDIQYF. The J gene is TRBJ2-4, the V gene TRBV5-6, with no clear D. Germline CDR1 is SGHDT and CDR2 is YYEEEE. With 5 bases removed from V and 8 bases from J, the gap between germline ends came to 8 bases. The CDR3 runs to 11 residues.

The gene calls are TRBV15 and TRBJ1-2; TRBD1 is a possible D gene (5 bases). The CDR3 is 15 residues long. V lost 2 bases and J 1 base, leaving 11 bases between the germline ends. CDR1 is LNHNV and CDR2 is YYDKDF in the germline V gene (reference sequence). CDR3 bases: TGTGCCACCAGCAGACAGGGCACCTTTAACTATGGCTACACCTTC. The encoded protein is CATSRQGTFNYGYTF.

This clone has more than one count but fewer than ten. The V and J genes are TRBV18 and TRBJ2-5, with a weak D call TRBD1 (6 bases). Trimming stripped 3 bases from V and 1 base from J, with 12 bases between. Germline V gene sequence: CDR1 KGHSH, CDR2 LQKENI. The CDR3 has 15 amino acids. The CDR3 coding sequence is TGTGCCAGCTCACCGACCCGGACAGCCCAAGAGACCCAGTACTTC. It yields the protein CASSPTRTAQETQYF.

The V and J genes are TRBV6-5 and TRBJ1-1, with D hard to call. CDR1 and CDR2 from the germline V gene are MNHEY and SVGAGI. With 8 bases removed from V and 5 bases from J, the gap between germline ends came to 18 bases. CDR3 length: 14 residues. The CDR3: CASAPGRSSTEAFF. CDR3 coding DNA: TGTGCCAGCGCACCGGGGAGGAGTAGTACTGAAGCTTTCTTT.

The chain uses TRBV10-3 and TRBJ2-1; TRBD1 or TRBD2 may be the D gene (5 bases each). V gave up 5 bases and J gave up 5 bases, with 13 bases separating them. The germline V gene encodes CDR1 ENHRY and CDR2 SYGVKD. The CDR3 is 14 residues long. The CDR3 reads CAISPSGTHNEQFF. DNA of the CDR3: TGTGCCATCAGTCCCTCCGGGACCCACAATGAGCAGTTCTTC.

This clone was seen a few times. The chain is built from TRBV19 and TRBJ1-5, with D uncertain. V lost 0 bases and J 6 bases, leaving 12 bases between the germline ends. Germline-derived CDR1 and CDR2 are LNHDA and SQIVND (reference sequence). The CDR3 length is 15 residues. CDR3 bases: TGTGCCAGTAGTATAGATTCGGGGAGCGGTCAGCCCCAGCATTTT. As protein: CASSIDSGSGQPQHF. Full variable domain (missing parts from reference TRBV19 and TRBJ1-5): DGGITQSPKYLFRKEGQNVTLSCEQNLNHDAMYWYRQDPGQGLRLIYYSQIVNDFQKGDIAEGYSVSREKKESFPLTVTSAQKNPTAFYLCASSIDSGSGQPQHFGDGTRLSIL.

The chain is built from TRBV25-1 and TRBJ2-7; D is unresolved. Trimming removed 6 bases at V and 6 bases at J, with 15 bases between. Per the germline V gene, CDR1 is MGHDK and CDR2 is SYGVNS. The CDR3 extends over 13 amino acids. In nucleotides, the CDR3 is TGTGCCAGCAGCCGATTAAGCTCCGGCGAGCAGTACTTC. It specifies CASSRLSSGEQYF.

The chain carries TRBV5-1 and TRBJ2-5; D is perhaps TRBD1 (6 bases). With 4 bases removed from V and 1 base from J, the gap between germline ends came to 11 bases. This CDR3 has 14 amino acids. CDR1 and CDR2 (germline): SGHRS, YFSETQ. For the CDR3, the DNA is TGCGCCAGCAGCCCCAGGGGATCCCAAGAGACCCAGTACTTC. Translated, it gives CASSPRGSQETQYF.

This chain uses TRBV29-1 with TRBJ2-2; tentatively, D is TRBD2 (6 bases). Germline V gives CDR1 SQVTM, CDR2 ANQGSEA. Trimming pared 4 bases from V and 0 bases from J, leaving 9 bases between. CDR3 length: 14 residues. CDR3 bases: TGCAGCGTTGGGAGGGCAACGAACACCGGGGAGCTGTTTTTT. Amino acids: CSVGRATNTGELFF.

The chain employs TRBV7-9 and TRBJ1-5, with D unresolved. CDR1 is SEHNR and CDR2 is FQNEAQ in the germline V gene (reference sequence). The CDR3 contains 15 residues. Trimming cost V 0 bases and J 2 bases, with 8 bases left between them. The CDR3 here is CASSLASGGNQPQHF. DNA for the CDR3: TGTGCCAGCAGCTTAGCGTCGGGTGGCAATCAGCCCCAGCATTTT.

The chain combines TRBV19 with TRBJ2-7; D is possibly TRBD1 or TRBD2 (5 bases each). CDR3 length equals 14 residues. The germline V gene has CDR1 LNHDA and CDR2 SQIVND (reference sequence). V gave up 5 bases and J gave up 1 base, with 12 bases separating them. This chain's CDR3 is CASSVGRPSYEQYF. The DNA for the CDR3 is TGTGCCAGTAGTGTGGGACGGCCTTCCTACGAGCAGTACTTC.

The J gene is TRBJ1-4, the V gene TRBV30; D unclear. Germline loops: CDR1 GTSNPN, CDR2 SVGIG (reference sequence). Trimming shortened V by 4 bases and J by 8 bases, and 11 bases separated the two germline ends. CDR3 size: 12 residues. The CDR3 loop is CAWNPAGEKLFF. CDR3 nucleotide sequence: TGTGCCTGGAATCCGGCCGGGGAAAAACTGTTTTTT.

The chain uses TRBV11-2 and TRBJ2-5; 16 bases match TRBD2. Germline V gene data show CDR1 as SGHAT and CDR2 as FQNNGV. Trimming removed 5 bases from V and 5 bases from J; junction bases left unmatched: 8. The CDR3 contains 17 residues. The CDR3 protein is CASSAGTSGGAHETQYF. CDR3 DNA sequence: TGTGCCAGCAGCGCCGGGACTAGCGGGGGGGCGCATGAGACCCAGTACTTC. Drawing the rest from reference TRBV11-2 and TRBJ2-5, the complete variable domain is EAGVAQSPRYKIIEKRQSVAFWCNPISGHATLYWYQQILGQGPKLLIQFQNNGVVDDSQLPKDRFSAERLKGVDSTLKIQPAKLEDSAVYLCASSAGTSGGAHETQYFGPGTRLLVL.

The chain recombines TRBV7-2 with TRBJ1-5; no clear D gene. The germline V gene encodes CDR1 SGHTA and CDR2 FQGNSA. The CDR3 covers 15 residues. With 1 base removed from V and 2 bases from J, the gap between germline ends came to 9 bases. CDR3 sequence reads: CASSLVGLGNQPQHF. DNA of the CDR3: TGTGCCAGCAGCTTAGTGGGTCTGGGCAATCAGCCCCAGCATTTT.

The genes are TRBV6-5 and TRBJ1-2, with D unclear. V shed 5 bases and J shed 0 bases, with 13 bases lying between them. Germline values: CDR1 MNHEY, CDR2 SVGAGI. This CDR3 contains 15 residues. The CDR3 DNA reads TGTGCCAGCAGTACACGACGCACTACTAACTATGGCTACACCTTC. Its protein product is CASSTRRTTNYGYTF.

This clone was seen only a few times. This chain joins TRBV7-8 and TRBJ2-5, with D maybe TRBD2 (6 bases). CDR3 length: 14 residues. Germline V gene lookup returns CDR1 SGHVS and CDR2 FQNEAQ. V was clipped by 6 bases and J by 2 bases, with 13 bases between them. In nucleotides, the CDR3 is TGTGCCAGCAGGCGGGGAGCGATGCAAGAGACCCAGTACTTC. Residues: CASRRGAMQETQYF. The entire variable domain, with the rest obtained from reference TRBV7-8 and TRBJ2-5, is as follows: GAGVSQSPRYKVAKRGQDVALRCDPISGHVSLFWYQQALGQGPEFLTYFQNEAQLDKSGLPSDRFFAERPEGSVSTLKIQRTQQEDSAVYLCASRRGAMQETQYFGPGTRLLVL.

The V gene is TRBV18, the J gene TRBJ2-7, with 9 bases matching TRBD1. The CDR3 runs 16 residues. Trimming took 3 bases from V and 2 from J; bases not matched to a gene: 8. Germline CDR1 is KGHSH and CDR2 is LQKENI. CDR3 in amino acids: CASSPRDRVVTYEQYF. As DNA, the CDR3 is TGTGCCAGCTCACCCCGGGACAGGGTAGTAACCTACGAGCAGTACTTC.

This clone was detected only a few times. This chain uses TRBV30 with TRBJ1-6; a possible D gene is TRBD1 (5 bases). Trimming left V 4 bases short and J 11 bases short, with 15 bases between. The length of the CDR3 is 13 residues. In germline, CDR1 is GTSNPN, CDR2 SVGIG (reference sequence). This CDR3 is CAWNQGEGTPLHF. The CDR3 region has the DNA TGTGCCTGGAACCAGGGCGAAGGGACACCCCTCCACTTT.

The J gene is TRBJ2-7, the V gene TRBV30; 11 bases line up with TRBD1. With V trimmed by 5 bases and J by 0 bases, 0 bases remained unmatched. CDR3 size: 13 residues. Germline CDR1 is GTSNPN and CDR2 is SVGIG (reference sequence). The CDR3 nucleotides read TGTGCCTGGGGGACAGGGGGCTCCTACGAGCAGTACTTC. Amino acids: CAWGTGGSYEQYF.